The 27 T cell receptor beta chains given below trace back to one sample, sequenced in a study of blood T cell repertoires in COVID-19. Sequenced by immunoSEQ multiplex PCR; TCRdb stores in-frame clones only, minus some. Counted here are 350,000 to 450,000 clones, 75% to 90% occurring once; the ten biggest clones make up just over 7%. Sequencing was performed on peripheral blood. These receptors were obtained from a woman aged 55-70 years with COVID-19, enrolled during active disease.

J is TRBJ1-2 and V is TRBV12-2. TRBV12-2 is given as a pseudogene. This CDR3 is built from 12 residues. The CDR3 reads CASRLAGRGYTF. In DNA, the CDR3 is TGTGCAAGTCGCTTAGCAGGGAGGGGCTACACCTTC.

This chain links TRBV19 with TRBJ1-4, with D possibly being TRBD1 (6 bases). The CDR3 consists of 13 residues. From germline, CDR1 is LNHDA and CDR2 SQIVND (reference sequence). Between the trimmed V and J ends, which lost 7 bases and 5 bases, there was a span of 11 bases. In DNA form, the CDR3 reads TGTGCCAGTACCCGGACAGCAAATGAAAAACTGTTTTTT. Encoded protein: CASTRTANEKLFF.

The CDR3 is CASSLRQGDQPQHF. The DNA of the CDR3 is TGTGCCAGCAGCTTGCGACAGGGCGATCAGCCCCAGCATTTT. The chain couples TRBV7-2 to TRBJ1-5; 7 bases match TRBD1. Germline CDR1 is SGHTA and CDR2 is FQGNSA. V shed 3 bases and J 5 bases; nucleotides not matched to a gene: 4. The CDR3 is made up of 14 amino acids.

V is TRBV29-1 and J is TRBJ1-2; a possible D gene is TRBD1 (6 bases). V gave up 1 base and J gave up 5 bases, with 17 bases separating them. CDR1 and CDR2 from the germline V gene are SQVTM and ANQGSEA. CDR3 length: 15 amino acids. The CDR3 protein is CSVEGGRGVWYGYTF. CDR3 coding DNA: TGCAGCGTTGAAGGAGGCAGGGGAGTTTGGTATGGCTACACCTTC.

The V call is TRBV2, the J call TRBJ2-3; 10 bases line up with TRBD2. The CDR3 is 15 residues long. Trimming took 6 bases from V and 6 from J; bases not matched to a gene: 9. The germline CDR1 and CDR2 sequences are SNHLY and FYNNEI. CDR3 nucleotide sequence: TGTGCCAGCAGGACTACTAGCGGGGTATTTGATACGCAGTATTTT. The encoded protein is CASRTTSGVFDTQYF.

The chain recombines TRBV19 with TRBJ2-2; a weak D match, TRBD2 (6 bases). Germline loops: CDR1 LNHDA, CDR2 SQIVND (reference sequence). With 4 bases removed from V and 4 bases from J, the gap between germline ends came to 13 bases. The length of the CDR3 is 15 residues. The CDR3 loop reads CASSTAGGGTGELFF. The DNA of the CDR3 is TGTGCCAGTAGTACGGCCGGGGGAGGCACCGGGGAGCTGTTTTTT.

In regard to this clone: Other DNA sequences in the sample encode the same CDR3. This sequence joins TRBV9 and TRBJ1-2, with 11 bases aligning to TRBD1. J was trimmed by 2 bases and V by 4 bases; bases with no gene match: 4. The CDR3 consists of 15 residues. Germline loops: CDR1 SGDLS, CDR2 YYNGEE. The CDR3 sequence is CASSPRDRGNYGYTF. CDR3 DNA sequence: TGTGCCAGCAGCCCACGGGACAGGGGGAACTATGGCTACACCTTC.

The chain links TRBV18 to TRBJ1-3; 8 nucleotides line up with TRBD1. In germline, CDR1 is KGHSH, CDR2 LQKENI. The CDR3 extends over 15 amino acids. V lost 2 bases, J lost 2 bases, and 2 bases stayed unmatched. The CDR3 loop reads CASSPVRGPGNTIYF. The CDR3 nucleotides read TGTGCCAGCTCACCAGTCAGGGGGCCTGGAAACACCATATATTTT.

The V call is TRBV5-1, the J call TRBJ2-1, with 11 bases lining up with TRBD2. Germline CDR1 SGHRS, CDR2 YFSETQ. The CDR3 has 15 amino acids. The V gene end was trimmed by 7 bases and the J gene end by 4 bases; junction bases not matched to a gene: 7. In DNA, the CDR3 is TGCGCCAGCGGGGTTAGCGGGGGGGTTTACAATGAGCAGTTCTTC. Translated: CASGVSGGVYNEQFF. Full variable domain (outside the CDR3, taken from reference TRBV5-1 and TRBJ2-1): KAGVTQTPRYLIKTRGQQVTLSCSPISGHRSVSWYQQTPGQGLQFLFEYFSETQRNKGNFPGRFSGRQFSNSRSEMNVSTLELGDSALYLCASGVSGGVYNEQFFGPGTRLTVL.

The chain links TRBV6-6 to TRBJ1-1, with a tentative D call TRBD1 (5 bases). V was cut by 5 bases and J by 10 bases, with 14 bases left in between. Germline-derived CDR1 and CDR2 are MNHNY and SVGAGI (reference sequence). The CDR3 length is 12 residues. Here the CDR3 reads CASSLQGYGAFF. CDR3 coding DNA: TGTGCCAGCAGTCTTCAGGGATACGGAGCTTTCTTT.

V gene TRBV7-9 combines with J gene TRBJ1-4, with unresolved D. Trimming took 2 bases from V and 6 from J, leaving 10 bases between them. This CDR3 is 14 amino acids long. Germline V gene data show CDR1 as SEHNR and CDR2 as FQNEAQ (reference sequence). The CDR3 nucleotides read TGTGCCAGCAGCTTAATCGCTATAGATGAAAAACTGTTTTTT. This gives the protein CASSLIAIDEKLFF.

The chain uses TRBV5-4 and TRBJ2-4; possible D gene TRBD2, 5 bases. V was shortened by 4 bases and J by 6 bases, with 11 bases between the two germline ends. CDR3 length: 13 amino acids. Germline-derived CDR1 and CDR2 are SGHNT and YYREEE (reference sequence). The CDR3 loop reads CASSQDRGNIQYF. The CDR3, as DNA: TGTGCCAGCAGCCAAGACCGGGGAAACATTCAGTACTTC.

As DNA, the CDR3 is TGTGCCAGCAGCCCGTTGTCGGTGGAGGCTAATGAAAAACTGTTTTTT. This encodes CASSPLSVEANEKLFF. V is TRBV27 and J is TRBJ1-4; D remains unclear. The V end lost 6 bases, the J end lost 3 bases, and 17 bases lay between the germline ends. The CDR3 runs 16 residues. Germline loops: CDR1 MNHEY, CDR2 SMNVEV (reference sequence).

J is TRBJ1-2 and V is TRBV6-5; TRBD1 matches 7 bases. The CDR3 covers 14 residues. Germline loops: CDR1 MNHEY, CDR2 SVGAGI. Unmatched junction bases numbered 9, after V lost 6 bases and J lost 5 bases. The CDR3 spells CASRPLGTAYGYTF. For the CDR3, the DNA is TGTGCCAGCAGGCCACTGGGGACAGCTTATGGCTACACCTTC.

This clone was seen a handful of times. This chain uses TRBV27 with TRBJ1-5; 7 bases agree with TRBD1. The CDR3 spans 13 residues. Germline CDR1 and CDR2: MNHEY and SMNVEV (reference sequence). The J segment lost 5 bases and the V segment lost 3 bases, leaving 1 base of the junction unmatched. As DNA, the CDR3 is TGTGCCAGCAGTTTGGACAGGTATCAGCCCCAGCATTTT. It specifies CASSLDRYQPQHF.

The V call is TRBV7-2, the J call TRBJ2-4; 10 positions match TRBD2. The germline gives CDR1 SGHTA, CDR2 FQGNSA. V gave up 5 bases and J gave up 4 bases; unmatched junction bases: 17. The CDR3 runs 19 residues. The CDR3 DNA reads as TGTGCCAGCAGCCCAACCGCCTCGGGGGAGACTAGCGGGAAAAACATTCAGTACTTC. Translating it yields CASSPTASGETSGKNIQYF.

This clone was picked up one time. V usage is TRBV10-3 and J usage is TRBJ2-4, with D perhaps TRBD2 (7 bases). Germline V CDR1 and CDR2: ENHRY, SYGVKD. Trimming took 8 bases from V and 8 from J, leaving 19 bases between them. The CDR3 contains 14 residues. The CDR3 here is CAIGRGANFDIQYF. CDR3 DNA sequence: TGTGCCATCGGCCGGGGGGCGAATTTTGACATTCAGTACTTC.

The chain links TRBV11-2 to TRBJ2-7; 7 nucleotides match TRBD1. There are 15 residues in the CDR3. From germline, CDR1 is SGHAT and CDR2 FQNNGV. With 4 bases clipped from V and 0 bases from J, the junction kept 6 bases outside the gene matches. The DNA of the CDR3 is TGTGCCAGCAGCTCCTTCCGGGACAGCTCCTACGAGCAGTACTTC. Its translation: CASSSFRDSSYEQYF. The whole variable domain, remainder taken from reference TRBV11-2 and TRBJ2-7, is EAGVAQSPRYKIIEKRQSVAFWCNPISGHATLYWYQQILGQGPKLLIQFQNNGVVDDSQLPKDRFSAERLKGVDSTLKIQPAKLEDSAVYLCASSSFRDSSYEQYFGPGTRLTVT.

This clone was recorded only once. This chain joins TRBV27 and TRBJ1-1; 9 bases are a match to TRBD1. The CDR3 runs 15 residues. Germline assignment: CDR1 MNHEY and CDR2 SMNVEV (reference sequence). V lost 5 bases and J lost 5; bases outside the gene matches: 9. CDR3 protein: CASSTLDRGWTEAFF. The CDR3 DNA is TGTGCCAGCAGTACCTTGGACAGGGGTTGGACTGAAGCTTTCTTT.

The chain links TRBV6-5 to TRBJ1-2, with D possibly TRBD1 on 5 matching bases. V shed 2 bases and J shed 8 bases, with 12 bases lying between them. This CDR3 is 13 amino acids long. Germline V gene data show CDR1 as MNHEY and CDR2 as SVGAGI. This chain's CDR3 is CASSYLTESGYTF. In DNA form, the CDR3 reads TGTGCCAGCAGTTACCTGACAGAGTCCGGCTACACCTTC.

V gene TRBV11-2 combines with J gene TRBJ1-2; 9 bases are shared with TRBD1. Germline V gene sequence: CDR1 SGHAT, CDR2 FQNNGV. V was clipped by 3 bases and J by 5 bases; unmatched bases: 4. The CDR3 sequence is 14 residues long. The CDR3 nucleotides are TGTGCCAGCAGCTTTGGGACAGGGAGTTATGGCTACACCTTC. Protein: CASSFGTGSYGYTF.

The CDR3 protein is CASSYGGPEFGNTIYF. The CDR3 nucleotides read TGTGCCAGCAGTTACGGAGGGCCCGAATTCGGAAACACCATATATTTT. The rearrangement uses TRBV6-5 and TRBJ1-3; no definite D call. V was pared by 2 bases and J by 4 bases, with 15 bases between. The CDR3 sequence is 16 residues long. The germline CDR1 and CDR2 sequences are MNHEY and SVGAGI.

The J gene is TRBJ1-2, the V gene TRBV5-1; tentatively, D is TRBD1 (5 bases). Trimming removed 0 bases from V and 5 bases from J, with 14 bases in between. Germline V lookup: CDR1 SGHRS, CDR2 YFSETQ. The CDR3 spans 15 residues. CDR3 sequence reads: CASSLEAGPSYGYTF. CDR3 in DNA: TGCGCCAGCAGCTTGGAGGCGGGACCGTCTTATGGCTACACCTTC.

The chain couples TRBV3-1 (or the pseudogene TRBV3-2) to TRBJ1-4; D is possibly TRBD1 (6 bases). The CDR3 runs 14 residues. Trimming removed 5 bases at V and 3 bases at J, with 10 bases between. Germline V gives CDR1 LGHDT, CDR2 YNNKEL (reference sequence). CDR3 coding DNA: TGTGCCAGCAGCACAAGACAGGCTAATGAAAAACTGTTTTTT. Its translation is CASSTRQANEKLFF.

This clone was observed a single time. The gene calls are TRBV6-5 and TRBJ2-5, with TRBD2 identical over 8 bases. CDR1 and CDR2 (germline): MNHEY, SVGAGI. V trimming: 10 bases; J trimming: 6 bases; junction bases outside the gene matches: 16. The CDR3 runs to 15 residues. CDR3 nucleotide sequence: TGTGCCACCCAACGGGGTAGCGGGGAGGGGAAGACCCAGTACTTC. Translating it yields CATQRGSGEGKTQYF.

V gene TRBV10-3 combines with J gene TRBJ1-6; no reliable D call. Germline CDR1 is ENHRY and CDR2 is SYGVKD. V was cut by 2 bases and J by 0 bases, with 8 bases left in between. The CDR3 spans 16 residues. CDR3 region: CAISENPSSYNSPLHF. CDR3 nucleotides: TGTGCCATCAGTGAGAACCCCAGCTCCTATAATTCACCCCTCCACTTT.

This clone was observed a few times. The chain's CDR3 is CASSLTGRDYTDTQYF. In DNA, the CDR3 is TGTGCCAGCAGCTTAACCGGCAGGGACTACACAGATACGCAGTATTTT. The V gene is TRBV7-3, the J gene TRBJ2-3; 7 bases fit TRBD2. Germline-derived CDR1 and CDR2 are SGHTA and FQGTGA. There are 16 residues in the CDR3. V lost 0 bases to trimming and J lost 2 bases; unmatched junction nucleotides: 5.